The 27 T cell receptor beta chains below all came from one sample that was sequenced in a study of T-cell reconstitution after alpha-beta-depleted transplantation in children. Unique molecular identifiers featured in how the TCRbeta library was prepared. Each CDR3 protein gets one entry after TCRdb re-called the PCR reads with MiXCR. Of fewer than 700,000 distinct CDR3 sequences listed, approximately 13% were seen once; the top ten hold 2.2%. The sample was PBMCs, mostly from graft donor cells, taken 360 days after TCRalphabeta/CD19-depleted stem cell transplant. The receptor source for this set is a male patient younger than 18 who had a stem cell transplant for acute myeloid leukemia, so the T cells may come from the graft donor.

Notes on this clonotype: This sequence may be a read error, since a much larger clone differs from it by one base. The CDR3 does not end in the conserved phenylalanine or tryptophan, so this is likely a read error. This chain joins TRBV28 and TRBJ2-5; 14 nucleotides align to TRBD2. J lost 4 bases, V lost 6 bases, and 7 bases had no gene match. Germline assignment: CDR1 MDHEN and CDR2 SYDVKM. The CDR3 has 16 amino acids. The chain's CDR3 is CASREGTSGRRETQYV. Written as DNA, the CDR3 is TGTGCCAGCAGAGAAGGGACTAGCGGGAGAAGAGAGACCCAGTACGTC.

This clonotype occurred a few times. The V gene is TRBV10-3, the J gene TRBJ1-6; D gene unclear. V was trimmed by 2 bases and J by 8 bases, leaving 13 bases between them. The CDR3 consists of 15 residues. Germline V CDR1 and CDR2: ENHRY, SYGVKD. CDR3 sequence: CAISERTVLDSPLHF. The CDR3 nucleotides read TGTGCCATCAGTGAGAGAACAGTGCTGGATTCACCCCTCCACTTT.

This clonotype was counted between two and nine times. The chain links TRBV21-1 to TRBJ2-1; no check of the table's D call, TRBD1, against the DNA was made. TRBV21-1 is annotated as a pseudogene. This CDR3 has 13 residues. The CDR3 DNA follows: TGTGCCAGCAGCACGATAGGCGGCGGGCCTAAGTTCTTC. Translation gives CASSTIGGGPKFF.

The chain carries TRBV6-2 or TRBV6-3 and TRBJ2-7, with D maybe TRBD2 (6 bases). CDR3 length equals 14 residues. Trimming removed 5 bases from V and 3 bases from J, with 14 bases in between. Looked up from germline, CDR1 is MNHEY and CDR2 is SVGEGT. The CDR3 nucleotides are TGTGCCAGCAGTAAGGGACTCAATCGCTACGAGCAGTACTTC. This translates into CASSKGLNRYEQYF.

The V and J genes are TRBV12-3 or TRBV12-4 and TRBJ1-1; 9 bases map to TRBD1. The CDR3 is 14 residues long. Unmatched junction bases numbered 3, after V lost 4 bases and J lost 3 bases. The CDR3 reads CASSWTGVDTEAFF. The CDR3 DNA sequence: TGTGCCAGCAGTTGGACAGGGGTAGACACTGAAGCTTTCTTT.

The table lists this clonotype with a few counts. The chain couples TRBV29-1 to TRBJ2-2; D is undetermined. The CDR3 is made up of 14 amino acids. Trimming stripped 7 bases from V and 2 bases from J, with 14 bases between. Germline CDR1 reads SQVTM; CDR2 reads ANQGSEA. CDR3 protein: CSARPQPNTGELFF. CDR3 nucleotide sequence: TGCAGCGCCAGGCCCCAACCCAACACCGGGGAGCTGTTTTTT.

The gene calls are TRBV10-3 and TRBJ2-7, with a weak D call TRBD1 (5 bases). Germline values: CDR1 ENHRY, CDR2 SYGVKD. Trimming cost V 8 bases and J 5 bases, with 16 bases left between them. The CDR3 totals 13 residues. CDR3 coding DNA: TGTGCCATCGAAGGGCGGCAGGGCCACGAGCAGTACTTC. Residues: CAIEGRQGHEQYF.

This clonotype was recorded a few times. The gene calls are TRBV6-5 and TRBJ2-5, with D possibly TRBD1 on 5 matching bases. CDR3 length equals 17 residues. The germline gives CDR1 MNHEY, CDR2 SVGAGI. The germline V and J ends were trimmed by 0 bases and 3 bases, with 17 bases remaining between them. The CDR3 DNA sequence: TGTGCCAGCAGTTACTCAGGGGAACCCCTCTGGAAAGAGACCCAGTACTTC. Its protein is CASSYSGEPLWKETQYF.

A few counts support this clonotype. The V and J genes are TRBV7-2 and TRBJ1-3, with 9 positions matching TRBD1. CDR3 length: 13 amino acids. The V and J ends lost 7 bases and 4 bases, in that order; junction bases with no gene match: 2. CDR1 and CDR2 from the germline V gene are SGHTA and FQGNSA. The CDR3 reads CASNRGPGNTIYF. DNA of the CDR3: TGTGCCAGCAACAGGGGGCCAGGAAACACCATATATTTT.

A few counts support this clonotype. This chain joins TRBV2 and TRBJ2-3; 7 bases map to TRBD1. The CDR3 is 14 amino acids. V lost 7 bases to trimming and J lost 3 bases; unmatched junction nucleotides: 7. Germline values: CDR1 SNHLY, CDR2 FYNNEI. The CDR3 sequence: CASTRGPKTDTQYF. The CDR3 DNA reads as TGTGCCAGCACGAGGGGGCCGAAGACAGATACGCAGTATTTT.

The chain's CDR3 is CASSLVTTSGYNEQFF. CDR3 in DNA: TGTGCCAGCAGCTTGGTCACGACTAGCGGTTACAATGAGCAGTTCTTC. This rearrangement joins TRBV7-9 to TRBJ2-1; 9 positions match TRBD2. CDR3 length equals 16 residues. Trimming took 3 bases from V and 4 from J; bases not matched to a gene: 7. The germline gives CDR1 SEHNR, CDR2 FQNEAQ (reference sequence).

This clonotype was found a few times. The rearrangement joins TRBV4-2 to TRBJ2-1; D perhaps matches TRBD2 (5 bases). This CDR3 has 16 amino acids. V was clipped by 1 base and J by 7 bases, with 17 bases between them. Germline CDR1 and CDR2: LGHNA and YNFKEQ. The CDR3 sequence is CASSQVFSRGLNEQFF. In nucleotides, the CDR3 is TGTGCCAGCAGCCAAGTATTTAGTCGGGGTCTGAATGAGCAGTTCTTC.

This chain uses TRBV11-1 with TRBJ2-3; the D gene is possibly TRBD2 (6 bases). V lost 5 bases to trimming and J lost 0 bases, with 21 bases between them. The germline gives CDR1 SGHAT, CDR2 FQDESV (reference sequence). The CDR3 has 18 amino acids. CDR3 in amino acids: CASSPQAVWGTSTDTQYF. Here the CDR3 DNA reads TGTGCCAGCAGCCCCCAGGCAGTATGGGGGACTAGCACAGATACGCAGTATTTT.

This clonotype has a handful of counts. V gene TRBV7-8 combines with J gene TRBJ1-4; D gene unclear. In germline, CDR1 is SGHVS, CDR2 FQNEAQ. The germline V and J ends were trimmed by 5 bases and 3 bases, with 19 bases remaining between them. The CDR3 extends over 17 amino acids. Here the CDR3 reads CASSQKPLRASNEKLFF. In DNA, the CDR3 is TGTGCCAGCAGCCAGAAGCCTCTACGGGCCTCTAATGAAAAACTGTTTTTT.

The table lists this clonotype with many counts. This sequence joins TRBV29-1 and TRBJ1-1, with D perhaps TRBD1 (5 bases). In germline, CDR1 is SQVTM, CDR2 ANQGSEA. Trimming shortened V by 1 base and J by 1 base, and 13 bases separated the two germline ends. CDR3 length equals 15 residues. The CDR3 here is CSVEGRGTANTEAFF. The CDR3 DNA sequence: TGCAGCGTTGAAGGCCGCGGGACGGCGAACACTGAAGCTTTCTTT.

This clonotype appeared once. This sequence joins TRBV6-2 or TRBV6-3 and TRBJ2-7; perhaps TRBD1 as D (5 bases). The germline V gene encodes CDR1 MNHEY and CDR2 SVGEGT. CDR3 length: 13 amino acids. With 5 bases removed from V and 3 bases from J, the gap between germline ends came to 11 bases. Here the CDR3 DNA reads TGTGCCAGCAGTGAGACAGTATACTACGAGCAGTACTTC. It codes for CASSETVYYEQYF.

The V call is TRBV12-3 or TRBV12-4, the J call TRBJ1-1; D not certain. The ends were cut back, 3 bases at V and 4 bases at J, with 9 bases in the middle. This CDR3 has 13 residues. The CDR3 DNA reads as TGTGCCAGCAGTTTGAGTGGGAGCACTGAAGCTTTCTTT. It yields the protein CASSLSGSTEAFF.

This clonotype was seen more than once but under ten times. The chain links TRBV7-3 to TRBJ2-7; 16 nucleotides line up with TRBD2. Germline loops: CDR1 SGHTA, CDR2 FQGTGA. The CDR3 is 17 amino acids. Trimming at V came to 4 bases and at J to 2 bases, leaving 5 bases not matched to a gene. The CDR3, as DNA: TGTGCCAGCAGCTGGGGACTAGCGGGAGGGGGGACCTACGAGCAGTACTTC. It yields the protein CASSWGLAGGGTYEQYF.

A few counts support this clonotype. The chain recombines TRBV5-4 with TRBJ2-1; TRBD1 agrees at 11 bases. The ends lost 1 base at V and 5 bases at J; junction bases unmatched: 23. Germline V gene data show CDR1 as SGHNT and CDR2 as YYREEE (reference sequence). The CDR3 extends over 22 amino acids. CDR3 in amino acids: CASSLTGTGGSAVGPWDNEQFF. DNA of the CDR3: TGTGCCAGCAGCTTGACTGGGACAGGGGGTTCAGCGGTAGGTCCCTGGGACAATGAGCAGTTCTTC.

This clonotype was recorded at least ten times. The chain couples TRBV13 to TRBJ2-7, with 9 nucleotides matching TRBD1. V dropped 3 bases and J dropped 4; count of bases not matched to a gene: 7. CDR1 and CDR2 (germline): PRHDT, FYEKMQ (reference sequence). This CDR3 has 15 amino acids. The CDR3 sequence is CASSFYGTGLYEQYF. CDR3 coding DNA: TGTGCCAGCAGCTTCTACGGGACAGGGTTATACGAGCAGTACTTC.

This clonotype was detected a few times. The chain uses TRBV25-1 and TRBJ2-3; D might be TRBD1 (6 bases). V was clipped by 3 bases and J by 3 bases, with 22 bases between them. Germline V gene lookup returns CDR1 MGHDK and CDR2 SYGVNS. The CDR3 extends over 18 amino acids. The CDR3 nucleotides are TGTGCCAGCAGTGACGCCCGGGACACCCTTAGGGGGACAGATACGCAGTATTTT. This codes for CASSDARDTLRGTDTQYF. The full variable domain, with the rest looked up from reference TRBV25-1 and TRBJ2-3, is EADIYQTPRYLVIGTGKKITLECSQTMGHDKMYWYQQDPGMELHLIHYSYGVNSTEKGDLSSESTVSRIRTEHFPLTLESARPSHTSQYLCASSDARDTLRGTDTQYFGPGTRLTVL.

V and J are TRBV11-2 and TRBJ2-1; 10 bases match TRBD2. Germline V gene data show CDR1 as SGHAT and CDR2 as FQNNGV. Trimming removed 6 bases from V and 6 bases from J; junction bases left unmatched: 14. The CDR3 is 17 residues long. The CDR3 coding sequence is TGTGCCAGCAGGCCCAGGACTAGCGGTCTTTACGGCAATGAGCAGTTCTTC. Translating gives CASRPRTSGLYGNEQFF.

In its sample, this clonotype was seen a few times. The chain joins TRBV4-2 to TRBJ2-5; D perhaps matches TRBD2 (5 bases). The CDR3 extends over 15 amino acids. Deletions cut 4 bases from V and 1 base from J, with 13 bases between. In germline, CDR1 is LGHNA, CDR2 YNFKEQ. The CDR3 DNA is TGTGCCAGCAGCCCCGAGCGGATCCGCCAAGAGACCCAGTACTTC. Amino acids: CASSPERIRQETQYF.

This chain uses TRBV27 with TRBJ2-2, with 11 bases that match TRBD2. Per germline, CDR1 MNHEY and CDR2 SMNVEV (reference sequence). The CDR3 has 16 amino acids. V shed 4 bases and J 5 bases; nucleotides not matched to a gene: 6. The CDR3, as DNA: TGTGCCAGCAGTTCGATACTAGCGGGGGTGACCGGGGAGCTGTTTTTT. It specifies CASSSILAGVTGELFF.

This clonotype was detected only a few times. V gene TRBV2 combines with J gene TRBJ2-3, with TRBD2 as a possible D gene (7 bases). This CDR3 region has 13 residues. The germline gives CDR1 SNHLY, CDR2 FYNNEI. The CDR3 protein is CASSGGWTDTQYF. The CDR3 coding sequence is TGTGCATCCTCGGGGGGCTGGACAGATACGCAGTATTTT.

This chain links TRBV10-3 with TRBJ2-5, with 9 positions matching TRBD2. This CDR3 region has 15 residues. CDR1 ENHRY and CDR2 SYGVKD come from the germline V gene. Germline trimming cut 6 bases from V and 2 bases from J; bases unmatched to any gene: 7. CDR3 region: CAIRASGMFQETQYF. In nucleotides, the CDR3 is TGTGCCATCAGGGCTAGCGGGATGTTTCAAGAGACCCAGTACTTC.

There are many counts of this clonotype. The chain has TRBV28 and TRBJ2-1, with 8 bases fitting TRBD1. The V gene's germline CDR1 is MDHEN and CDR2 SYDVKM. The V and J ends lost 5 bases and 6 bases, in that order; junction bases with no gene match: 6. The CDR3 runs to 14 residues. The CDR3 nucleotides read TGTGCCAGCAGTCGGACAGGGCAGATCAATGAGCAGTTCTTC. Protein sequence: CASSRTGQINEQFF. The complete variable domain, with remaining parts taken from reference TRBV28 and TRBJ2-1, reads DVKVTQSSRYLVKRTGEKVFLECVQDMDHENMFWYRQDPGLGLRLIYFSYDVKMKEKGDIPEGYSVSREKKERFSLILESASTNQTSMYLCASSRTGQINEQFFGPGTRLTVL.